One TCR beta chain is described in this entry. Its target is not known. V was trimmed by 0 bases and J by 7 bases, leaving 10 bases between them. Germline-derived CDR1 and CDR2 are SGHAT and FQNNGV. The CDR3 has 15 residues. The data stem from a study of post-analysis software for immune sequencing data. Turning to the study itself: Relapsing-remitting, secondary progressive and progressive-relapsing multiple sclerosis were all included among the disease courses. Study-level results: Normalized Chao1 diversity in multiple sclerosis patients fell significantly below that of controls. TRBV5-6, TRBV5-1 and TRBV20-1 were among a few TRBV segments more frequent in patients than controls. Under F measure analysis, samples from one preparation batch co-clustered strongly.

cDNA libraries for TCR beta contained unique molecular identifiers. Once about 0.9 to 11 million T cells were used, approximately 520,000 cDNA molecules resulted. MiXCR was run by TCRdb on the PCR reads, yielding one entry per CDR3 protein. The sample yields 550,000 to 700,000 distinct CDR3 sequences, 44% seen once. The source is a girl between 5 and 17 years old with multiple sclerosis. The sequencing sample was made of blood. This chain links TRBV11-2 with TRBJ2-6; a possible D gene is TRBD1 (6 bases). This chain's CDR3 is CASSLEQGNANVLTF. CDR3 coding DNA: TGTGCCAGCAGCTTAGAACAGGGAAACGCCAACGTCCTGACTTTC.